Following are 5 T cell receptor beta chains from one sample sequenced in a study of CD8+CD57+ T cells in acquired aplastic anemia. Genomic DNA provided the template from which TCR beta VDJ and CDR3 profiles were obtained. TCRdb re-called the reads with MiXCR, one entry per CDR3 protein. The sample consists of 250,000 to 350,000 distinct CDR3 sequences, 55% to 60% of them appearing once. Sequenced: sorted CD4+, CD8+, or CD8+CD57+ T cells (not recorded which) from PBMCs. Every receptor here comes from a human donor with severe aplastic anemia or a healthy control (not recorded which).

A word on this clonotype: One junction end disagrees with the germline gene, perhaps due to a read error. The rearrangement uses TRBV10-3 and TRBJ2-7; 7 bases match TRBD2. From germline, CDR1 is ENHRY and CDR2 SYGVKD. This CDR3 has 15 amino acids. CDR3 residues: CASSGGGVGGEQQYF. The CDR3 nucleotides are TGTGCCAGCAGTGGGGGAGGGGTGGGTGGGGAGCAGCAGTACTTC.

Many counts were recorded for this clonotype. V and J are TRBV5-6 and TRBJ2-2; 10 nucleotides match TRBD1. Trimming removed 4 bases from V and 5 bases from J; junction bases left unmatched: 8. CDR3 length: 16 amino acids. Germline loops: CDR1 SGHDT, CDR2 YYEEEE. CDR3: CASSRQGDRGTGELFF. The CDR3 region has the DNA TGTGCCAGCAGCCGCCAGGGGGACAGGGGAACCGGGGAGCTGTTTTTT.

This clonotype was counted many times. This chain links TRBV12-3 or TRBV12-4 with TRBJ2-7; possibly TRBD1 for D (6 bases). Trimming stripped 2 bases from V and 3 bases from J, with 11 bases between. The CDR3 has 14 residues. In nucleotides, the CDR3 is TGTGCCAGCAGTTTACAAACAGGGATCTACGAGCAGTACTTC. This encodes CASSLQTGIYEQYF.

This clonotype was counted ten times or more. The chain carries TRBV20-1 and TRBJ1-2; D is perhaps TRBD1 (5 bases). This CDR3 has 13 residues. CDR1 and CDR2 from the germline V gene are DFQATT and SNEGSKA (reference sequence). Trimming pared 0 bases from V and 10 bases from J, leaving 15 bases between. This chain's CDR3 is CSARDPGRLYYTF. CDR3 in DNA: TGCAGTGCTAGAGATCCAGGGAGACTATACTACACCTTC.

V usage is TRBV2 and J usage is TRBJ2-2, with 9 nucleotides matching TRBD2. Germline V gene lookup returns CDR1 SNHLY and CDR2 FYNNEI. The ends lost 3 bases at V and 5 bases at J; junction bases unmatched: 10. This CDR3 spans 17 amino acids. The CDR3 reads CASSEGLAGSHTGELFF. The CDR3 DNA follows: TGTGCCAGCAGTGAGGGGCTAGCGGGGAGCCATACCGGGGAGCTGTTTTTT. Based on the CDR3 plus reference TRBV2 and TRBJ2-2, the full variable domain is EPEVTQTPSHQVTQMGQEVILRCVPISNHLYFYWYRQILGQKVEFLVSFYNNEISEKSEIFDDQFSVERPDGSNFTLKIRSTKLEDSAMYFCASSEGLAGSHTGELFFGEGSRLTVL.